This T cell receptor beta chain was obtained from a study of human T cells and chemical hapten exposure. Time point of the sample: pre-sensitization, week 0. Indicated treatment: therapeutic diphenylcyclopropenone sensitization with weekly scalp DPC. This clonotype was observed at least ten times. TCRdb reanalysed the RACE reads using MiXCR and keeps one entry per CDR3 protein. The sample records fewer than 300,000 distinct CDR3 sequences, almost 8% being singletons. There are 16 residues in the CDR3. Germline CDR1 is SGHVS and CDR2 is FQNEAQ. The V and J ends lost 3 bases and 4 bases respectively, with 18 bases between them.

The chain uses TRBV7-8 and TRBJ1-2; perhaps TRBD1 as D (6 bases). Sequenced here: whole blood, sampled in connection with sensitization to the hapten diphenylcyclopropenone (DPC). The receptor was isolated from a man between 18 and 29 years old with alopecia areata. Some clones in this sample may be carry-over from other donors' samples. Here the CDR3 reads CASSFSGRTAIYGYTF. The CDR3 bases are TGTGCCAGCAGCTTTAGCGGAAGGACAGCGATCTATGGCTACACCTTC.